This T cell receptor (beta chain) was found in a study of T cell responses to AZD1222 COVID-19 vaccine. Study-wide findings and caveats: Seropositive status at baseline applied to only 6 or 7 AZD1222 recipients.

V was cut by 3 bases and J by 5 bases, with 5 bases left in between. The V gene's germline CDR1 is KGHSH and CDR2 LQKENI. This CDR3 is 12 amino acids long. Profiling relied on immunoSEQ multiplex PCR, and the TCRdb table lists in-frame clones only, not all of them. The sample contains tens of thousands of clones, approximately 91% of which appear only once. Only a few counts were recorded for this clone. As yet, its antigen is unknown. This chain links TRBV18 with TRBJ1-5; D is unresolved. The specimen was peripheral blood, collected 28 days after the second AZD1222 dose. This clonotype originated in an adult who received the AZD1222 COVID-19 vaccine. The DNA of the CDR3 is TGTGCCAGCTCACCTATCGATCAGCCCCAGCATTTT. It encodes CASSPIDQPQHF.